This T cell receptor (beta chain) was captured by sequencing in a study of early T cells in non-severe SARS-CoV-2 infection. Study in general: Chains were unpaired, as sequencing was done on bulk RNA from unsorted whole blood.

This clonotype has at least ten counts. The TCR library protocol was used to attach unique molecular identifiers. These identifiers were attached to individual cDNA molecules. MiXCR was run by TCRdb on the 5' RACE reads, yielding one entry per CDR3 protein. The data show about 39,000 distinct CDR3 sequences, roughly 6% seen once. Germline V CDR1 and CDR2: MRHNA, SNTAGT. CDR3 size: 14 residues. Between the trimmed V and J ends, which lost 4 bases and 5 bases, there was a span of 9 bases. Source: whole blood, taken at baseline. The V call is TRBV6-4, the J call TRBJ1-6; D is perhaps TRBD1 (5 bases). The source of this sequence is an adult who was a healthcare worker with PCR-confirmed SARS-CoV-2 infection or an uninfected control (not recorded which). CDR3 sequence (DNA): TGTGCCAGCAGTGGTCGACAGAATAATTCACCCCTCCACTTT. Its translation: CASSGRQNNSPLHF.